One TCR beta chain is described in this entry. CDR3 length equals 15 residues. The V gene's germline CDR1 is SEHNR and CDR2 FQNEAQ (reference sequence). The V gene end was trimmed by 4 bases and the J gene end by 5 bases; junction bases not matched to a gene: 6. This sample is part of a study of cytomegalovirus exposure and HLA in healthy donors. The overall study: Among the approximately 400 donors who were genotyped, about 80% fell in the genetic ancestry cluster that is associated with self-reported Caucasian donors.

Both 60 Vbeta primers and 13 Jbeta primers went into the PCR. Using immunoSEQ multiplex PCR, the repertoire was profiled, and TCRdb retains in-frame clones only, with some absent. The sample contains approximately 91,000 clones, roughly 86% of which appear only once. Sequencing input: PBMCs. The chain uses TRBV7-9 and TRBJ2-5, with 11 bases matching TRBD2. The sequence was collected from a man younger than 40 in good health and CMV-seropositive. The CDR3 nucleotides are TGTGCCAGCAGCTCTATAGCGGGAGGGGAGGAGACCCAGTACTTC. This translates into CASSSIAGGEETQYF.